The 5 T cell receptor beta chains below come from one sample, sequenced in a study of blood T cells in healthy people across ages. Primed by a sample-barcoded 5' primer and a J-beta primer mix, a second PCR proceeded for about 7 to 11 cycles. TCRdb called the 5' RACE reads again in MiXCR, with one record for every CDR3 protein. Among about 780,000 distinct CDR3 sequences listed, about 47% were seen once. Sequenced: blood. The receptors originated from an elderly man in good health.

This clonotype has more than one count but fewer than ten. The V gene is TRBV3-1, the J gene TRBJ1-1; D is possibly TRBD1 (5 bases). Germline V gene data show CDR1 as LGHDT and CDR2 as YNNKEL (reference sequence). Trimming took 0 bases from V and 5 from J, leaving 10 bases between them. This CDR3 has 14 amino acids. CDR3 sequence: CASSQDLRGTEAFF. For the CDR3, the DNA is TGTGCCAGCAGCCAAGATCTCCGGGGGACTGAAGCTTTCTTT. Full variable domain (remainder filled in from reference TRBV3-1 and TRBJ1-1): DTAVSQTPKYLVTQMGNDKSIKCEQNLGHDTMYWYKQDSKKFLKIMFSYNNKELIINETVPNRFSPKSPDKAHLNLHINSLELGDSAVYFCASSQDLRGTEAFFGQGTRLTVV.

CDR3 loop: CASSFNREQETQYF. The CDR3 DNA reads as TGCGCCAGCAGCTTCAACAGGGAGCAAGAGACCCAGTACTTC. V usage is TRBV5-1 and J usage is TRBJ2-5; D possibly corresponds to TRBD1 (6 bases). The CDR3 loop spans 14 amino acids. Germline values: CDR1 SGHRS, CDR2 YFSETQ. Trimming pared 2 bases from V and 2 bases from J, leaving 10 bases between.

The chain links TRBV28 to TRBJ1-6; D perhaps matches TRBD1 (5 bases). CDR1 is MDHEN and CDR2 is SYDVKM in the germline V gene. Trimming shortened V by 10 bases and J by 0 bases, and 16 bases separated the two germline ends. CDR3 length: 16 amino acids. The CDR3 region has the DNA TGTGCCACCCAGGCCGGGGGGATCTCCTATAATTCACCCCTCCACTTT. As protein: CATQAGGISYNSPLHF. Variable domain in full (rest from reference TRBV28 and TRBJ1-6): DVKVTQSSRYLVKRTGEKVFLECVQDMDHENMFWYRQDPGLGLRLIYFSYDVKMKEKGDIPEGYSVSREKKERFSLILESASTNQTSMYLCATQAGGISYNSPLHFGNGTRLTVT.

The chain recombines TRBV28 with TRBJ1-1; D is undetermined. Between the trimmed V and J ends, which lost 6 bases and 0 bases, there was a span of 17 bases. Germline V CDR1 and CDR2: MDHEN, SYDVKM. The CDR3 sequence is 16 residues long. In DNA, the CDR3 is TGTGCCAGCAGGGGAGACTCTGGACGGATGAACACTGAAGCTTTCTTT. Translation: CASRGDSGRMNTEAFF.

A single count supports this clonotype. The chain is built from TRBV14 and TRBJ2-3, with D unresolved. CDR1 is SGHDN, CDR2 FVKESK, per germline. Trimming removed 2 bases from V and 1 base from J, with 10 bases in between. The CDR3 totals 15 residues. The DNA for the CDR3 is TGTGCCAGCAGCCAACAACAGAGAGGCACAGATACGCAGTATTTT. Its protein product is CASSQQQRGTDTQYF.